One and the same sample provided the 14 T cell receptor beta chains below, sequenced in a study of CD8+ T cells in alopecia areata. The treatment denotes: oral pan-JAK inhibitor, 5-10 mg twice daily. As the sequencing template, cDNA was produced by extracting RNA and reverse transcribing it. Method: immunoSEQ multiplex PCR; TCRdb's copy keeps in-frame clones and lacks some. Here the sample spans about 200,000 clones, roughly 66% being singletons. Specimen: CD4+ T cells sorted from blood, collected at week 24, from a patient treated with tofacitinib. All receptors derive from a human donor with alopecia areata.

The CDR3 nucleotides are TGCGCCAGCAGCCACCCAACCCCATTGGAGGGACATAAGAACACCGGGGAGCTGTTTTTT. The encoded protein is CASSHPTPLEGHKNTGELFF. The rearrangement uses TRBV4-1 and TRBJ2-2, with D possibly called TRBD1 or TRBD2 (6 bases each). Per germline, CDR1 MGHRA and CDR2 YSYEKL. V shed 3 bases and J shed 1 base, with 24 bases lying between them. This CDR3 contains 20 residues.

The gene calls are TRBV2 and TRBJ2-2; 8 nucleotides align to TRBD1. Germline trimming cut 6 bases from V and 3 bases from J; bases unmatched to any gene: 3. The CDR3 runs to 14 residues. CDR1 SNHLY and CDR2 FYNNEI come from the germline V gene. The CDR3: CASSLTGDTGELFF. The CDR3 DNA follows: TGTGCCAGCAGCCTGACAGGGGACACCGGGGAGCTGTTTTTT.

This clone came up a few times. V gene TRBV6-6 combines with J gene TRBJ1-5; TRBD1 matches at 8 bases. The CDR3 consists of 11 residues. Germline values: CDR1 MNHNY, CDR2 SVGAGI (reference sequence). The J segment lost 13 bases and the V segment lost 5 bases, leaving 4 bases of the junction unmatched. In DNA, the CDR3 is TGTGCCAGCAGTGTCCAGGGGGCACAGCATTTT. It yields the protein CASSVQGAQHF.

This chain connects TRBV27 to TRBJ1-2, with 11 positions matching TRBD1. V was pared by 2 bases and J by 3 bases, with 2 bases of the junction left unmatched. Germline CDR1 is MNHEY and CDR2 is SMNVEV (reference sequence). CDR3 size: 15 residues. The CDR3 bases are TGTGCCAGCAGTTTAGGGACAGGGGGAGACTATGGCTACACCTTC. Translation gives CASSLGTGGDYGYTF.

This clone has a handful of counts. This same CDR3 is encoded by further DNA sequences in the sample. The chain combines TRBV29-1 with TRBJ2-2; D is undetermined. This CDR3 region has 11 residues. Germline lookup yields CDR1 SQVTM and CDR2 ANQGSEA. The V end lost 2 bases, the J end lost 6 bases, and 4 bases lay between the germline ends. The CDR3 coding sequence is TGCAGCGTTGAAAGTCCCGGGGAGCTGTTTTTT. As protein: CSVESPGELFF.

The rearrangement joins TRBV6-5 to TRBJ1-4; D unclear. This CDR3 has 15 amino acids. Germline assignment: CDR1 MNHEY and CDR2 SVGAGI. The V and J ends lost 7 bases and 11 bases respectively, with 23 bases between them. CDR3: CASKKTHLDNGKLFF. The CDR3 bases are TGTGCCAGCAAGAAGACACACCTAGATAACGGGAAACTGTTTTTT.

The CDR3 DNA sequence: TGTGCCAGCCTCGGGACACGGTCCTACGAGCAGTACTTC. Residues: CASLGTRSYEQYF. The chain combines TRBV10-3 with TRBJ2-5, with a tentative D call TRBD1 (6 bases). Matching the DNA end better, TRBJ2-7 makes the J call doubtful. The germline CDR1 and CDR2 sequences are ENHRY and SYGVKD. The CDR3 spans 13 residues.

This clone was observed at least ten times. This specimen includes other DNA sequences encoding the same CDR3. CDR3 amino acids: CASSPGTGNSPLHF. CDR3 nucleotide sequence: TGTGCCAGCAGCCCGGGGACGGGAAATTCACCCCTCCACTTT. J is TRBJ1-6 and V is TRBV9; a weak D match, TRBD1 (5 bases). V lost 4 bases, J lost 7 bases, and 12 bases lay in between. This CDR3 spans 14 amino acids. Germline lookup yields CDR1 SGDLS and CDR2 YYNGEE.

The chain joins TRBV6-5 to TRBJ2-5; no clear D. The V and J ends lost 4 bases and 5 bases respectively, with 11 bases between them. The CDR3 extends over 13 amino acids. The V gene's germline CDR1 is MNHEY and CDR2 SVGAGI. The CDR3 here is CASSWTARETQYF. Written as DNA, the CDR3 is TGTGCCAGCAGTTGGACCGCTCGGGAGACCCAGTACTTC.

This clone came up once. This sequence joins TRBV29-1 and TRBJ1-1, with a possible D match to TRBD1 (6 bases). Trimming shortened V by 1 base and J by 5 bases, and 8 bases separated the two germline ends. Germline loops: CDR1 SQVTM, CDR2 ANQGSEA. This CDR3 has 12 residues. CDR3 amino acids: CSVEGGATEAFF. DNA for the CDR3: TGCAGCGTTGAAGGGGGGGCGACTGAAGCTTTCTTT. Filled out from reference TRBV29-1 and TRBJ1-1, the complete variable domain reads SAVISQKPSRDICQRGTSLTIQCQVDSQVTMMFWYRQQPGQSLTLIATANQGSEATYESGFVIDKFPISRPNLTFSTLTVSNMSPEDSSIYLCSVEGGATEAFFGQGTRLTVV.

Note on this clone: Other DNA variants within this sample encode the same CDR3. CDR3 DNA: TGCAGCGTTGCCGGGACTGAAGCTTTCTTT. Encoded protein: CSVAGTEAFF. V and J are TRBV29-1 and TRBJ1-1; D gene ambiguous. From germline, CDR1 is SQVTM and CDR2 ANQGSEA. The length of the CDR3 is 10 residues. Trimming left V 4 bases short and J 5 bases short, with 5 bases between.

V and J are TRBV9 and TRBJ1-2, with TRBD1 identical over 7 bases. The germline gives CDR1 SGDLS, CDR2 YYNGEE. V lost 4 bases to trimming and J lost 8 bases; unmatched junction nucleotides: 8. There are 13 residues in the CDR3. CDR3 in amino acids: CASSSIIGGGYTF. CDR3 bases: TGTGCCAGCAGCAGCATTATAGGGGGCGGCTACACCTTC. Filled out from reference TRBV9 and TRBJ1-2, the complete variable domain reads DSGVTQTPKHLITATGQRVTLRCSPRSGDLSVYWYQQSLDQGLQFLIQYYNGEERAKGNILERFSAQQFPDLHSELNLSSLELGDSALYFCASSSIIGGGYTFGSGTRLTVV.

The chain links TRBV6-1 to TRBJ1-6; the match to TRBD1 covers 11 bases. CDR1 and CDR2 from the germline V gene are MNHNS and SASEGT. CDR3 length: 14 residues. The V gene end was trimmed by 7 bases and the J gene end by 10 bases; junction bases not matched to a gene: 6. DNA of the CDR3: TGTGCCAGCACAGGGGGACAGGGGGGCTCACCCCTCCACTTT. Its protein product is CASTGGQGGSPLHF.

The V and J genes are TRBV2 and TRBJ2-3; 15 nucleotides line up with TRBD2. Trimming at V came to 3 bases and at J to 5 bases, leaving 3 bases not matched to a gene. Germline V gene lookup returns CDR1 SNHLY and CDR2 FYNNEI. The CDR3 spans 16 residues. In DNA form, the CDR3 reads TGTGCCAGCAGTGAGGGACTAGCGGGGGGCCGAGATACGCAGTATTTT. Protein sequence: CASSEGLAGGRDTQYF.